The 2 T cell receptor beta chains given below trace back to one sample, sequenced in a study of CD8 T cells in ankylosing spondylitis. TCRdb passed the 5' RACE reads through MiXCR, listing each CDR3 protein once. The sample holds around 150,000 distinct CDR3 sequences, 6% to 8% seen once. Sequenced: blood, either unsorted or a sorted T cell fraction (not recorded which). These receptors all stem from a female donor with ankylosing spondylitis or in good health (not recorded which).

This clonotype was counted many times. The V gene is TRBV7-8, the J gene TRBJ1-1, with a possible D match to TRBD1 (6 bases). Germline V gives CDR1 SGHVS, CDR2 FQNEAQ. Trimming took 4 bases from V and 7 from J, leaving 25 bases between them. The CDR3 sequence is 17 residues long. Here the CDR3 reads CASSSVTGPLKTSEAFF. The CDR3 DNA follows: TGTGCCAGCAGCTCCGTGACAGGTCCCCTCAAAACGAGTGAAGCTTTCTTT.

This clonotype showed up many times. The chain combines TRBV29-1 with TRBJ1-1, with D unresolved. In germline, CDR1 is SQVTM, CDR2 ANQGSEA. The CDR3 loop spans 13 amino acids. The CDR3 is CRMSERPNTEAFF. The CDR3, as DNA: TGCAGGATGTCGGAACGACCGAACACTGAAGCTTTCTTT.